The 8 T cell receptor beta chains in this list originate from one sample, sequenced in a study of metastatic and nonmetastatic thyroid tumors. TCRdb re-called the PCR reads through MiXCR. The sample holds about 33,000 clones, about a sixth seen once. Each patient went into thyroid surgery without having received any treatment. The sample consisted of blood. These receptors originate from a female donor with papillary thyroid cancer or a benign thyroid nodule (not recorded which). Some clones in this sample may be carry-over from other donors' samples.

This clone occurred many times. The genes are TRBV27 and TRBJ2-3, with 14 bases that match TRBD2. The CDR3 has 14 residues. V lost 5 bases and J lost 8; bases outside the gene matches: 3. From germline, CDR1 is MNHEY and CDR2 SMNVEV (reference sequence). This CDR3 reads CASSPGTSGSTQYF. The CDR3 DNA reads TGTGCCAGCAGTCCCGGGACTAGCGGGAGTACGCAGTATTTT.

The chain links TRBV5-1 to TRBJ1-6; D gene uncertain. The germline V gene encodes CDR1 SGHRS and CDR2 YFSETQ. The CDR3 totals 15 residues. Trimming took off 2 bases at V and 8 bases at J, with 14 bases between the two ends. This CDR3 is CASSFGVLGDSPLHF. The CDR3 DNA follows: TGCGCCAGCAGCTTTGGGGTTCTGGGTGATTCACCCCTCCACTTT.

This clone was observed a few times. Since a much larger clone is just one base distant, this may be a read error. The sample carries other DNA sequences with the same CDR3. The chain is built from TRBV27 and TRBJ2-5; 7 positions match TRBD1. The CDR3 totals 13 residues. CDR1 MNHEY and CDR2 SMNVEV come from the germline V gene (reference sequence). V lost 2 bases to trimming and J lost 7 bases; unmatched junction nucleotides: 4. CDR3 coding DNA: TGTGCCAGCAGTTTACGGACAGGTAGGACCCAGTACTTC. It is translated as CASSLRTGRTQYF.

The table lists this clone with a few counts. The chain employs TRBV5-1 and TRBJ2-7, with 10 bases aligning to TRBD2. CDR1 and CDR2 from the germline V gene are SGHRS and YFSETQ. This CDR3 region has 15 residues. Trimming cost V 4 bases and J 1 base; bases outside gene matches: 5. In DNA, the CDR3 is TGCGCCAGCAGCACTACAGCGGGGGGGTCCTACGAGCAGTACTTC. Protein sequence: CASSTTAGGSYEQYF.

The gene calls are TRBV20-1 and TRBJ1-5; D may be TRBD1 (5 bases). Trimming pared 2 bases from V and 8 bases from J, leaving 19 bases between. The CDR3 consists of 15 residues. CDR1 and CDR2 from the germline V gene are DFQATT and SNEGSKA (reference sequence). CDR3 nucleotides: TGCAGTGCTAGACCTAGGGGCCCATCGAGGAAGCCCCAGCATTTT. Translating gives CSARPRGPSRKPQHF.

This clone was picked up many times. Other DNA sequences within the sample encode an identical CDR3. This chain joins TRBV6-2 or TRBV6-3 and TRBJ2-3, with D perhaps being TRBD1 or TRBD2 (5 bases each). CDR1 MNHEY and CDR2 SVGEGT come from the germline V gene. This CDR3 is built from 16 residues. Between the trimmed V and J ends, which lost 2 bases and 1 base, there was a span of 13 bases. The DNA for the CDR3 is TGTGCCAGCAGTTACCCGGGACGGGGAGGCACAGATACGCAGTATTTT. It translates to CASSYPGRGGTDTQYF.

This clone was counted at least ten times. V is TRBV11-2 and J is TRBJ2-2; D uncertain. Germline lookup yields CDR1 SGHAT and CDR2 FQNNGV. The CDR3 loop spans 13 amino acids. V lost 1 base to trimming and J lost 3 bases, with 3 bases between them. Here the CDR3 reads CASSLGDTGELFF. The CDR3 region has the DNA TGTGCCAGCAGCTTAGGGGACACCGGGGAGCTGTTTTTT.

In its sample, this clone was seen many times. The V and J genes are TRBV20-1 and TRBJ2-3, with D hard to call. This CDR3 is built from 13 residues. The V and J ends lost 0 bases and 4 bases respectively, with 8 bases between them. The germline V gene encodes CDR1 DFQATT and CDR2 SNEGSKA (reference sequence). The CDR3 spells CSARDPDADTQYF. The CDR3 bases are TGCAGTGCTAGAGATCCGGATGCAGATACGCAGTATTTT.